This T cell receptor beta chain was profiled in a study of regulatory T cells in long-lasting Graves disease (dated by TCRdb to 2020 to 2023). About the investigation overall: Newly diagnosed Graves' disease patients had taken antithyroid drugs for less than 3 months. A total of 35 or so samples were covered by TCR sequencing, comprising 13 persistent and some 20 newly diagnosed Graves' disease patients. Peripheral blood TCR sequencing and RNA sequencing compared persistent Graves' disease patients with newly diagnosed Graves' disease patients. The study was conducted in China and was registered as a clinical trial. Overall results and qualifications from the work: TRBV28, TRBJ1-2 and TRBJ2-5 were preferentially used in persistent disease, while TRBV20-1 and TRBJ2-1 were favored in newly diagnosed disease. Peripheral blood alone was examined, since thyroid tissue, which constituted the primary lesion, could not be accessed. Compared with newly diagnosed patients, persistent Graves' disease patients had lower TCR Shannon entropy and fewer highly expanded clones, which suggests clonal expansion. Sequencing and analysis were limited to the TCR beta chain. As a limitation, the authors acknowledged that the small sample size may reduce accuracy. A larger number of public clonotypes was shared among persistent patients (approximately 2,600) than among newly diagnosed patients (approximately 1,000).

Trimming takes 4 bases from V and 1 base from J, and the germline ends sit 10 bases apart. Sequences GTSNPN (CDR1) and SVGIG (CDR2) are obtained from the germline V gene (reference sequence). From the cysteine up to the phenylalanine, the CDR3 has a length of 13 residues. Just CDR3 DNA is preserved here, 39 bases in frame from base 1. This clonotype was found many times. No antigen is known for it. No base qualities exist here, and no much larger clone lies one base off it. What this sample's time point label stands for: newly diagnosed GD, antithyroid drugs for less than 3 months. RNA was extracted from PBMCs in TRIzol for both TCR sequencing and RNA sequencing. The diagnosis of Graves' disease was made according to American Thyroid Association guidelines. Patients were recruited from an endocrinology department in Xi'an, China. Each patient gave roughly 10 milliliters of peripheral blood, collected in an EDTA anticoagulant tube. Ficoll Paque Plus density gradient separation was used to isolate PBMCs, and no further T cell sorting was done. An Agilent 2100 Bioanalyzer and agarose gel were used to check RNA quality, while a NanoDrop 2000 measured RNA concentration.

Library preparation employed multiplex PCR. TCRdb lists the instrument as Illumina HiSeq 4000. TCR beta libraries were built with iRepertoire HTBI primers and Arm-PCR amplification of CDR3 regions. Gel purification was performed on PCR products prior to sequencing. The source study handled its data this way. A total of 62 TRBV and 14 TRBJ segments were identified across samples and were used for gene usage analysis of CDR3 amino acid clonotypes. COPE and FqMerger were used to merge filtered high-quality paired reads into contigs. BLAST was used to align contigs to IMGT TRBV, TRBD and TRBJ reference genes, with CDR3 defined following IMGT. Any clonotype with a frequency above 0.1% was classified as a highly expanded clone. Shannon entropy served as the measure of repertoire diversity, while the Gini coefficient captured V-J evenness. A clonotype found in more than one individual was treated as public. TCRdb redid the processing of the public reads, applying fastp at Q25 and MiXCR, and retained in-frame beta chains. CDR3 protein duplicates are merged, each entry listing the most common genes and DNA. TCRdb assigned the V and J calls; the authors' analysis was not used. The sample profile shows hundreds of thousands of distinct CDR3 sequences; 15% to 17% of them were found once. The ten largest clones capture about 24% of the sample.

This receptor was taken from a female donor with Graves disease. The rearrangement joined TRBV30 to TRBJ1-1, with TRBD1 tentatively as D gene (5 bases match). This specimen was peripheral blood mononuclear cells (PBMCs), taken at new diagnosis, from a patient treated with antithyroid drugs. The nucleotide sequence is TGTGCCTGGAACCCGGGGGGGAACACTGAAGCTTTCTTT. It translates as CAWNPGGNTEAFF.